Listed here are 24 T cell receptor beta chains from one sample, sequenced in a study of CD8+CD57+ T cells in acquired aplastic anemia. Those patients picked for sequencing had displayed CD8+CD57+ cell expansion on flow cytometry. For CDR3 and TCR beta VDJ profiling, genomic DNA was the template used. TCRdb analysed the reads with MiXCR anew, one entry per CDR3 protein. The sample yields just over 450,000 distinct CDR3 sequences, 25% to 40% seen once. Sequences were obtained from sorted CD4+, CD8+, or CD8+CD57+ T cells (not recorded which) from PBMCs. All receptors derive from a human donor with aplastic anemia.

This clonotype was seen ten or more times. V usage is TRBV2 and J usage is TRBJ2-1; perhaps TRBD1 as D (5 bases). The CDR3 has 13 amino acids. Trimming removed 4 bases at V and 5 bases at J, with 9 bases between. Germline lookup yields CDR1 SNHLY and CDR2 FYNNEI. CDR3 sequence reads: CASSATADNEQFF. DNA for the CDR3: TGTGCCAGCAGTGCGACAGCTGACAATGAGCAGTTCTTC.

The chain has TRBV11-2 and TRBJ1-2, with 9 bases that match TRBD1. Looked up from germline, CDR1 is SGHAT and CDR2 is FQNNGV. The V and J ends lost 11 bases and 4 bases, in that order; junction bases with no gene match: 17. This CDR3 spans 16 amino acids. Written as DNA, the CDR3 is TGTGCCTGGAGTGCCAAATCGGGACAGGGCTCCTATGGCTACACCTTC. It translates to CAWSAKSGQGSYGYTF.

The DNA of the CDR3 is TGCGCCAGCAGTGGGCTAGCGGGAGCAGATACGCAGTATTTT. Its translation is CASSGLAGADTQYF. The chain uses TRBV10-1 and TRBJ2-3, with 10 bases lining up with TRBD2. Germline trimming cut 4 bases from V and 4 bases from J; bases unmatched to any gene: 2. This CDR3 comprises 14 residues. In germline, CDR1 is WNHNN, CDR2 SYGVQD (reference sequence).

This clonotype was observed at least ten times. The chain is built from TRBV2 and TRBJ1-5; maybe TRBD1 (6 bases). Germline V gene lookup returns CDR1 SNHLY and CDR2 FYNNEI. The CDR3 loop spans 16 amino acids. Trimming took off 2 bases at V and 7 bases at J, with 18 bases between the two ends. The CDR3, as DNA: TGTGCCAGCAGTGAATTGGCAGGGGAAGACCGGCAGCCCCAGCATTTT. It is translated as CASSELAGEDRQPQHF.

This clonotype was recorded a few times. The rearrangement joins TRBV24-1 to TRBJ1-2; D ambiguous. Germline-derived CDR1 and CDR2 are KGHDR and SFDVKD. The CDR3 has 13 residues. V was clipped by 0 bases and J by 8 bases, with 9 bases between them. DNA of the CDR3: TGTGCCACCAGTGATTTGGAGACCAACGGCTACACCTTC. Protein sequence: CATSDLETNGYTF.

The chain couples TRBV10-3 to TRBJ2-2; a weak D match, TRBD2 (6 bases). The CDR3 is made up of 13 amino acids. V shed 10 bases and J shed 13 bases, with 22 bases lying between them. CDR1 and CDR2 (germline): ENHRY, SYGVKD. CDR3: CASRTSRAVMLFF. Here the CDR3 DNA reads TGTGCCAGCCGAACTAGCAGGGCAGTTATGCTGTTTTTT.

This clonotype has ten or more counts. CDR3 DNA sequence: TGTGCCAGTAGCGCAGGGACAGGGTATCAGCCCCAGCATTTT. It specifies CASSAGTGYQPQHF. The rearrangement uses TRBV19 and TRBJ1-5, with 9 bases aligning to TRBD1. CDR1 LNHDA and CDR2 SQIVND come from the germline V gene (reference sequence). V dropped 6 bases and J dropped 5; count of bases not matched to a gene: 5. This CDR3 comprises 14 residues.

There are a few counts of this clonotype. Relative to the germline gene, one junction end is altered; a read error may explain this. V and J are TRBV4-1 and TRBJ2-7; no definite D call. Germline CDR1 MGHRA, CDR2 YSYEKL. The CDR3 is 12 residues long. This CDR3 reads CASSHTGYGQYF. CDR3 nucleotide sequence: TGCGCCAGCAGCCACACCGGTTACGGGCAGTACTTC.

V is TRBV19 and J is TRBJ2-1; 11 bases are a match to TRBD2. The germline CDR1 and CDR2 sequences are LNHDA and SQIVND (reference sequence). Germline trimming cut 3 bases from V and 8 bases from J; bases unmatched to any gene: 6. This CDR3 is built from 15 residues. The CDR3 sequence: CASSIPSGRRYEQFF. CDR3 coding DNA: TGTGCCAGTAGTATCCCTAGCGGGAGGCGCTATGAGCAGTTCTTC.

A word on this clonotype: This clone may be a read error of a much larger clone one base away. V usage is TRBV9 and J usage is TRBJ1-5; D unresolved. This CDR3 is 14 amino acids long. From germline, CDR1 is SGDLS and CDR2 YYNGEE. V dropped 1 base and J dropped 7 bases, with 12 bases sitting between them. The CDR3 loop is CASSVLGIRQPQHF. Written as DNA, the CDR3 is TGTGCCAGCAGCGTACTGGGAATAAGACAGCCCCAGCATTTT.

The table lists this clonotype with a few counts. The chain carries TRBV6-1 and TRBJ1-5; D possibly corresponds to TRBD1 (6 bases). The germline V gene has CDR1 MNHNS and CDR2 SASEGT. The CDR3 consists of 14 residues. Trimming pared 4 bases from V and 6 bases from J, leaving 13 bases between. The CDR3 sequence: CASSGTAKGQPQHF. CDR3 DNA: TGTGCCAGCAGTGGGACAGCAAAAGGTCAGCCCCAGCATTTT.

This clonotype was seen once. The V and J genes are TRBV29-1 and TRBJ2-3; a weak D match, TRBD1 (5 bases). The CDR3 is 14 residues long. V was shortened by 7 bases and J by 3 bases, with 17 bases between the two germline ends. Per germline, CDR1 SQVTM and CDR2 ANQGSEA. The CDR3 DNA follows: TGCAGCGCGAGGATGCAGGGCCGGACAGATACGCAGTATTTT. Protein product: CSARMQGRTDTQYF.

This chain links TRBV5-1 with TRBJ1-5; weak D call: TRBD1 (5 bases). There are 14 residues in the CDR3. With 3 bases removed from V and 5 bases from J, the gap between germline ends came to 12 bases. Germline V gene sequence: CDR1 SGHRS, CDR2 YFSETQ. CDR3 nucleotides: TGCGCCAGCAGCTGGGACGGGAGGGATCAGCCCCAGCATTTT. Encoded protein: CASSWDGRDQPQHF.

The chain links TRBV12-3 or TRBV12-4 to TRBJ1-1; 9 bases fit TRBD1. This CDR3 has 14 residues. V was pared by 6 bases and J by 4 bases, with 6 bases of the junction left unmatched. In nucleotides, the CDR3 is TGTGCCAGCAGGAAAGACAGGGGGTTCACTGAAGCTTTCTTT. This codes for CASRKDRGFTEAFF.

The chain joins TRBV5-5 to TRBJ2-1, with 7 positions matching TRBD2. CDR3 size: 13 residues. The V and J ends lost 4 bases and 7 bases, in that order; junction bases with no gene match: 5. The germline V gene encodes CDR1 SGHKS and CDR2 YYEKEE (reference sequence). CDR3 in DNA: TGTGCCAGCAGCCGACTAGCTGAGAATGAGCAGTTCTTC. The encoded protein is CASSRLAENEQFF.

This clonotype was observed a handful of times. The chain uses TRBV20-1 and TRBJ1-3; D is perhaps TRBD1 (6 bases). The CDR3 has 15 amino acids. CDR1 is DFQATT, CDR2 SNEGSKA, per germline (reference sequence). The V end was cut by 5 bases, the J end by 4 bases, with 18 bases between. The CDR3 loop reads CSAPFPGAVGNTIYF. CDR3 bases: TGCAGTGCTCCCTTCCCGGGGGCAGTCGGAAACACCATATATTTT.

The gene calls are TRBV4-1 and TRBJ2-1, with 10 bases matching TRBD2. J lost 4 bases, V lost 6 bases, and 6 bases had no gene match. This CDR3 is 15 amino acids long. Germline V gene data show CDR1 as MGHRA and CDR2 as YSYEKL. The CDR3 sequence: CASRREAGGYNEQFF. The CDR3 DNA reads TGCGCCAGCAGACGAGAAGCGGGAGGGTACAATGAGCAGTTCTTC.

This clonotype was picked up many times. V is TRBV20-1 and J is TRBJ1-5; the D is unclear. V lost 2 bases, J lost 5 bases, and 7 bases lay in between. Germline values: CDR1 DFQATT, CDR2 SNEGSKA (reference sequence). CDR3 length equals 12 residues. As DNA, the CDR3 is TGCAGTGCTAGACAATCGGATCAGCCCCAGCATTTT. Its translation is CSARQSDQPQHF.

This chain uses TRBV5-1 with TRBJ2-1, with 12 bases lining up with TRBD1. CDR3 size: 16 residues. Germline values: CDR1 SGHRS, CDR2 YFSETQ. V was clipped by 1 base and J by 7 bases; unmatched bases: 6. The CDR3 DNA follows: TGCGCCAGCAGCTTGACGGGACAGGGGGCTATGAATGAGCAGTTCTTC. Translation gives CASSLTGQGAMNEQFF. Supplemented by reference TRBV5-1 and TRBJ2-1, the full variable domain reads KAGVTQTPRYLIKTRGQQVTLSCSPISGHRSVSWYQQTPGQGLQFLFEYFSETQRNKGNFPGRFSGRQFSNSRSEMNVSTLELGDSALYLCASSLTGQGAMNEQFFGPGTRLTVL.

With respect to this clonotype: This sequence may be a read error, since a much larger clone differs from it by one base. CDR3 DNA: TGTGCCATCAGTGCCCAACTCCCCTCCTACAATGAGCAGTTCTTC. This sequence encodes CAISAQLPSYNEQFF. This sequence joins TRBV24-1 and TRBJ2-1; D not certain. Germline-derived CDR1 and CDR2 are KGHDR and SFDVKD. The CDR3 loop spans 15 amino acids.

CDR3 nucleotides: TGTGCCGTCCGGGACAGGGGGCTTTCTCAGCCCCAGCATTTT. It yields the protein CAVRDRGLSQPQHF. This chain links TRBV19 with TRBJ1-5; 12 positions match TRBD1. The CDR3 contains 14 residues. The germline V gene has CDR1 LNHDA and CDR2 SQIVND (reference sequence). Losses at the gene ends were 11 bases for V and 6 bases for J; bases not matched to a gene: 8. The full variable domain, its missing parts supplied by reference TRBV19 and TRBJ1-5, is DGGITQSPKYLFRKEGQNVTLSCEQNLNHDAMYWYRQDPGQGLRLIYYSQIVNDFQKGDIAEGYSVSREKKESFPLTVTSAQKNPTAFYLCAVRDRGLSQPQHFGDGTRLSIL.

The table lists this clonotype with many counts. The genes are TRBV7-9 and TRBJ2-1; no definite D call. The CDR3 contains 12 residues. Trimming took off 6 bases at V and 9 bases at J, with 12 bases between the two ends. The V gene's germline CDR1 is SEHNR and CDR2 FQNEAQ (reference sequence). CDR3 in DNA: TGTGCCAGCAGTTCTGATTGGGGTGAGCAGTTCTTC. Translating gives CASSSDWGEQFF.

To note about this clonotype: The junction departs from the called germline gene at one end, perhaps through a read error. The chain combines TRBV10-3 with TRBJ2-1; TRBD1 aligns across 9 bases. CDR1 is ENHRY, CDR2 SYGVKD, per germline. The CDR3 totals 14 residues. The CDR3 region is CASSADRGNNEQFF. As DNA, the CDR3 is TGTGCCAGCAGTGCAGACAGGGGGAACAATGAGCAGTTCTTC.

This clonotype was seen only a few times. CDR3: CASRYDRGVPYEQYF. CDR3 bases: TGTGCCAGCAGATACGACAGGGGAGTACCTTACGAGCAGTACTTC. The chain recombines TRBV5-5 with TRBJ2-7; 8 bases map to TRBD1. This CDR3 has 15 residues. V gave up 5 bases and J gave up 4 bases; unmatched junction bases: 11. Germline CDR1 and CDR2: SGHKS and YYEKEE (reference sequence).